This T cell receptor beta chain was obtained from a study of T cell repertoires in cytomegalovirus infection. Study in general: Indications came from public TCR beta signatures; they pointed to CMV infection and to a matching HLA type.

This clonotype has a handful of counts. Antigen unknown. Study findings and constraints: What dominated the ex vivo response were HLA-C-restricted CMV-specific TCR beta clonotypes. Carriers of CMV and the relevant HLA type were discriminated by public TCR beta frequency.

The V gene's germline CDR1 is KGHDR and CDR2 SFDVKD. The CDR3 spans 17 residues. After removal of 7 bases from V and 8 bases from J, the junction contained 18 bases not matched to a gene. TCRdb called the reads again in MiXCR, with one record for every CDR3 protein. The sample shows 100,000 to 150,000 distinct CDR3 sequences, more than 20% of them seen only once. The clonotype comes from a human donor in good health (CMV status not recorded). Some clones in this sample may be carry-over from other donors' samples. The sequenced sample consisted of PBMCs, sequenced either directly or after in vitro stimulation (not recorded which). The gene calls are TRBV24-1 and TRBJ2-1; TRBD2 agrees at 8 bases. CDR3 in amino acids: CATRRSGGAGAGDEQFF. The CDR3 DNA is TGTGCCACCAGACGGTCCGGGGGAGCGGGAGCTGGCGATGAGCAGTTCTTC.